Sequencing of this T cell receptor beta chain was carried out in a study of glioma-infiltrating T cells after dendritic cell vaccination. Study information: Post-vaccination tumor came from repeat resection after recurrence; five or six pre/post pairs existed.

Time point specified: after dendritic cell vaccination, including at tumor progression/relapse. Monocyte-derived dendritic cells, cultured roughly 7 days with IL-4 and GM-CSF, were pulsed with autologous tumor lysate. CDR3 length: 15 amino acids. Germline loops: CDR1 MDHEN, CDR2 SYDVKM. V dropped 5 bases and J dropped 4 bases, with 17 bases sitting between them. The primer mix had 60 V beta and 13 J beta primers. TCRdb's table, derived via immunoSEQ multiplex PCR, lists solely in-frame clones and lacks some. The sample holds 2,000 to 2,500 clones, just over 75% seen once. The chain carries TRBV28 and TRBJ1-1; weak D call: TRBD1 (5 bases). Sequenced here: tumor tissue, sampled after dendritic cell vaccination. This receptor was identified in a human donor with glioblastoma. The CDR3 coding sequence is TGTGCCAGCAGTCTTGAGACAGCTCTGGTCACTGAAGCTTTCTTT. It is translated as CASSLETALVTEAFF.